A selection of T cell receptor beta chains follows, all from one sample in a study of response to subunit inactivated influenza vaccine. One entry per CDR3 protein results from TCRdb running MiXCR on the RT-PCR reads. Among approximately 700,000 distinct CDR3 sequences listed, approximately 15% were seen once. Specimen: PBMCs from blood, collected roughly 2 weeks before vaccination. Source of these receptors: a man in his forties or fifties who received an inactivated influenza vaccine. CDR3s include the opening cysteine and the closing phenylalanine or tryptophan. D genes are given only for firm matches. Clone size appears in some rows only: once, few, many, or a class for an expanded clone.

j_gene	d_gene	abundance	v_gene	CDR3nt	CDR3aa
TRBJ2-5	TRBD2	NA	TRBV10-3	TGTGCCATCAGTGAAGGGACTAGTATAGAGACCCAGTACTTC	CAISEGTSIETQYF
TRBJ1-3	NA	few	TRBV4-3	TGCGCCAGCAGCCAAGATATCACAGTTGGAAACACCATATATTTT	CASSQDITVGNTIYF
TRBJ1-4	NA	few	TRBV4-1	TGCGCCAGCAGCCAACTTTTTTCAAAGACTAATGAAAAACTGTTTTTT	CASSQLFSKTNEKLFF
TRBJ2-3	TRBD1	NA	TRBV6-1	TGTGCCAGCAGTCGAAAGGGGGCTTTTCGCACAGATACGCAGTATTTT	CASSRKGAFRTDTQYF
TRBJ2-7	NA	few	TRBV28	TGTGCCAGCAGCCAACCCGGACAGTCGGGGACCTACGAGCAGTACTTC	CASSQPGQSGTYEQYF
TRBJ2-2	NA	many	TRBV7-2	TGTGCCAGCAGCGCTAGAAACACCGGGGAGCTGTTTTTT	CASSARNTGELFF
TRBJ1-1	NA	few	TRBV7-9	TGTGCCAGCAGCTTCTCGGGAAAGAACACTGAAGCTTTCTTT	CASSFSGKNTEAFF
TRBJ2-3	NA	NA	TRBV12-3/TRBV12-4	TGTGCCAGCGGTCCACCCGGGGGTGGACTCACAGATACGCAGTATTTT	CASGPPGGGLTDTQYF
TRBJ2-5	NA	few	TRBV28	TGTGCCAGCAGCGAGGCCCCGCGATGGACCCAGTACTTC	CASSEAPRWTQYF
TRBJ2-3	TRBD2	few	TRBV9	TGTGCCAGCAGCGTAATGGGGGGGAACACAGATACGCAGTATTTT	CASSVMGGNTDTQYF
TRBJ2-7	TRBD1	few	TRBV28	TGTGCCAGCAGCTCCCCGGGACAGGGGGCCCGCGAGCAGTACTTC	CASSSPGQGAREQYF
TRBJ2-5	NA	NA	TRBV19	TGTGCCAGTAGTCCCCGCGCAGGGGAAAGGGAGACCCAGTACTTC	CASSPRAGERETQYF
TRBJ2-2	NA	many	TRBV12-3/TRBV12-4	TGTGCCAGCAGTTTAAGCGGCGCGAACACCGGGGAGCTGTTTTTT	CASSLSGANTGELFF
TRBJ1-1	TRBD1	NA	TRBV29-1	TGCAGCGTTGGCCCGGGACAGGGTCCGTCTGAAGCTTTCTTT	CSVGPGQGPSEAFF
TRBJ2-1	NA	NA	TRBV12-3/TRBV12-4	TGTGCCAGCAGAACAGGGTATGAGCAGTTCTTC	CASRTGYEQFF
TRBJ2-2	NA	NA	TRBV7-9	TGTGCCAGCAGCTTACACCCGTTCGTCAGGCCCGGGGAGCTGTTTTTT	CASSLHPFVRPGELFF
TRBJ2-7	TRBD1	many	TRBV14	TGTGCCAGCAGCCAAGATCGAGGGGGCCCCAACGAGCAGTACTTC	CASSQDRGGPNEQYF
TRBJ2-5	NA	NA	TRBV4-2	TGTGCCAGCAGCCAAGATAGCCCACTCCAGGGAGGCCTGGGGACCCAGTACTTC	CASSQDSPLQGGLGTQYF
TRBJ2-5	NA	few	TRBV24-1	TGTGCCACCAGTGATTTGCAAGTAATCATCAGTAAAGAGACCCAGTACTTC	CATSDLQVIISKETQYF
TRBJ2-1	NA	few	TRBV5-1	TGCGCCAGCAGCCCGGACGGCGGGCCCTACAATGAGCAGTTCTTC	CASSPDGGPYNEQFF
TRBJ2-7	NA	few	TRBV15	TGTGCCACCAGCATGGTGCCTACCTACGAGCAGTACTTC	CATSMVPTYEQYF
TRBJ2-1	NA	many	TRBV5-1	TGCGCCAGCAGCCGCGACATTACCCATGAGCAGTTCTTC	CASSRDITHEQFF
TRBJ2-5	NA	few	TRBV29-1	TGCAGCGTTTCTGGCTGGGGGCAAGAGACCCAGTACTTC	CSVSGWGQETQYF
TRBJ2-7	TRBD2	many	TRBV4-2	TGTGCCAGCAGCCAAGATACGGGACTACTCGCCTACGAGCAGTACTTC	CASSQDTGLLAYEQYF
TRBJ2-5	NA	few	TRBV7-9	TGTGCCAGCAGCACGCAGGGGACCCAAGAGACCCAGTACTTC	CASSTQGTQETQYF
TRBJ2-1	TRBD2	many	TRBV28	TGTGCCAGCAGTCCGCAGGGACTAGCGGACTACAATGAGCAGTTCTTC	CASSPQGLADYNEQFF
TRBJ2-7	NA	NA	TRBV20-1	TGCAGTGCTACCCGGGACCCCCACGGCGAGCAGTACTTC	CSATRDPHGEQYF
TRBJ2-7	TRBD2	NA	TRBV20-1	TGCAGTGCGGGGACTAGCGGGACTATCTCCTACGAGCAGTACTTC	CSAGTSGTISYEQYF
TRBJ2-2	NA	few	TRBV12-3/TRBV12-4	TGTGCCAGCAGTTTCCTGTACGGATTGAACACCGGGGAGCTGTTTTTT	CASSFLYGLNTGELFF
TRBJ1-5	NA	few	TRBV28	TGTGCCAGCAGTTTCCTCGATCCAGTAACAACGCGCAATCAGCCCCAGCATTTT	CASSFLDPVTTRNQPQHF
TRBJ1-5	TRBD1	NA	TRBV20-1	TGCAGTGCTAGACCGACAGGGGCCCAGCCCCAGCATTTT	CSARPTGAQPQHF
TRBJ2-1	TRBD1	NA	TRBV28	TGTGCCAGCAGTTTGCCGGGACAGGGTGTCAATGAGCAGTTCTTC	CASSLPGQGVNEQFF
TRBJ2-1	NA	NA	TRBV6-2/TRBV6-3	TGTGCCAGCAGTTACAGTGCAGGGACCTACAATGAGCAGTTCTTC	CASSYSAGTYNEQFF
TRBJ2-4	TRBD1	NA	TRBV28	TGTGCCAGCAGGACGACAGGGGAATACGTTCAAAACATTCAGTACTTC	CASRTTGEYVQNIQYF
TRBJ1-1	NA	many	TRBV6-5	TGTGCCAGCAGTTACTCGTCCGGCTCAGCAGAAGCTTTCTTT	CASSYSSGSAEAFF
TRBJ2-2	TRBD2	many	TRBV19	TGTGCCAGTAGCCGGGGACTAGCGGGGGATAACACCGGGGAGCTGTTTTTT	CASSRGLAGDNTGELFF